The source of this T cell receptor beta chain is a study of blood T cell repertoires in COVID-19. Study in general: Collection of acute and convalescent COVID-19 samples took place in the United States, Italy and Spain. Nucleic acid was either cDNA or gDNA, and it came from T cells, B-cell-depleted T cells, or PBMCs.

This clone came up a few times. How the authors handled the data: Amplified reference gene primers provided the basis for estimating nucleated cell counts. The method was immunoSEQ multiplex PCR; TCRdb's version includes in-frame clones alone and lacks a portion of them. From that table come the V and J calls and clone size; the DNA was used to work out D and trimming. Altogether tens of thousands of clones are present, roughly 84% being singletons, with the ten largest covering 1.6%. The specimen sequenced was peripheral blood. The sequence was obtained from a man in his fifties with acute or convalescent COVID-19.

The CDR3 is CASSLGRGSAGNTIYF. CDR3 DNA sequence: TGTGCCAGCAGCTTAGGTCGGGGTTCAGCTGGAAACACCATATATTTT. The rearrangement joins TRBV7-2 to TRBJ1-3; D unresolved. In germline, CDR1 is SGHTA, CDR2 FQGNSA. This CDR3 region has 16 residues. V was shortened by 1 base and J by 2 bases, with 12 bases between the two germline ends.